This entry describes one T cell receptor beta chain. Its target is not known. This sample was taken from a study of persistence of HIV-infected CD4 T cells. In the study overall: Donors were ART-treated; their CMV- and Gag-responding CD4+ T cells were isolated. Donors had been on suppressive ART for a median of roughly 8 years. Study-wide results and limits: Antigen-responding cells were enriched for degenerate expanded CDR3beta sequences.

The CDR3 totals 16 residues. In germline, CDR1 is MNHNY, CDR2 SVGAGI (reference sequence). With V trimmed by 6 bases and J by 1 base, 6 bases remained unmatched. The stimulus was an HIV-1 Gag 15-mer peptide pool, 0.85 to 1 ug/peptide/mL. Memory cells lacking CD40L and CD69 with high CD45RO were sorted. This was the immunoSEQ version 4 assay in survey mode. Genomic DNA was diluted to roughly 10 ng/uL, up to 1 ug per sample. Sequencing used immunoSEQ multiplex PCR; TCRdb keeps in-frame clones, though not all of them. The table has about 36,000 clones, about 85% seen once. The TCR comes from an adult with HIV. The donor label of this sample is uncertain. Sequenced here: cultured CD4+ T cells from PBMCs, sampled from a patient who received antiretroviral therapy. V is TRBV6-6 and J is TRBJ2-7; TRBD2 agrees at 13 bases. As DNA, the CDR3 is TGTGCCAGCAGCCCCCCGACTAGCGGGGGGTCCTACGAGCAGTACTTC. Translated, it gives CASSPPTSGGSYEQYF.